The 3 T cell receptor beta chains reported below all come from one sample, sequenced in a study of cytomegalovirus exposure and HLA in healthy donors. The primer mix had 60 Vbeta and 13 Jbeta primers. Here immunoSEQ multiplex PCR was the method, and the copy in TCRdb shows in-frame clones only, minus some. This sample yields about 120,000 clones, of which 77% are seen a single time; 9.5% to 12% belongs to the top ten. Material for sequencing was PBMCs. These receptors were obtained from a man between 40 and 49 years old in good health and CMV-seropositive.

The CDR3 sequence: CASSLWTGQETQYF. CDR3 DNA: TGTGCCAGCAGCCTCTGGACAGGGCAAGAGACCCAGTACTTC. This chain links TRBV13 with TRBJ2-5, with 8 positions matching TRBD1. V gave up 5 bases and J gave up 2 bases; unmatched junction bases: 4. This CDR3 spans 14 amino acids. Germline CDR1 is PRHDT and CDR2 is FYEKMQ (reference sequence).

This rearrangement joins TRBV30 to TRBJ1-3, with D unclear. With 0 bases removed from V and 6 bases from J, the gap between germline ends came to 3 bases. CDR1 is GTSNPN and CDR2 is SVGIG in the germline V gene (reference sequence). The CDR3 has 11 residues. The CDR3 loop reads CAWSVANTIYF. The DNA for the CDR3 is TGTGCCTGGAGTGTAGCAAACACCATATATTTT.

The chain employs TRBV27 and TRBJ2-3; TRBD2 might be the D (6 bases). Trimming removed 5 bases at V and 0 bases at J, with 12 bases between. Germline CDR1 MNHEY, CDR2 SMNVEV (reference sequence). This CDR3 is 15 amino acids long. The CDR3 reads CASSPGLPSTDTQYF. The CDR3 DNA sequence: TGTGCCAGCAGTCCGGGACTTCCTAGCACAGATACGCAGTATTTT.